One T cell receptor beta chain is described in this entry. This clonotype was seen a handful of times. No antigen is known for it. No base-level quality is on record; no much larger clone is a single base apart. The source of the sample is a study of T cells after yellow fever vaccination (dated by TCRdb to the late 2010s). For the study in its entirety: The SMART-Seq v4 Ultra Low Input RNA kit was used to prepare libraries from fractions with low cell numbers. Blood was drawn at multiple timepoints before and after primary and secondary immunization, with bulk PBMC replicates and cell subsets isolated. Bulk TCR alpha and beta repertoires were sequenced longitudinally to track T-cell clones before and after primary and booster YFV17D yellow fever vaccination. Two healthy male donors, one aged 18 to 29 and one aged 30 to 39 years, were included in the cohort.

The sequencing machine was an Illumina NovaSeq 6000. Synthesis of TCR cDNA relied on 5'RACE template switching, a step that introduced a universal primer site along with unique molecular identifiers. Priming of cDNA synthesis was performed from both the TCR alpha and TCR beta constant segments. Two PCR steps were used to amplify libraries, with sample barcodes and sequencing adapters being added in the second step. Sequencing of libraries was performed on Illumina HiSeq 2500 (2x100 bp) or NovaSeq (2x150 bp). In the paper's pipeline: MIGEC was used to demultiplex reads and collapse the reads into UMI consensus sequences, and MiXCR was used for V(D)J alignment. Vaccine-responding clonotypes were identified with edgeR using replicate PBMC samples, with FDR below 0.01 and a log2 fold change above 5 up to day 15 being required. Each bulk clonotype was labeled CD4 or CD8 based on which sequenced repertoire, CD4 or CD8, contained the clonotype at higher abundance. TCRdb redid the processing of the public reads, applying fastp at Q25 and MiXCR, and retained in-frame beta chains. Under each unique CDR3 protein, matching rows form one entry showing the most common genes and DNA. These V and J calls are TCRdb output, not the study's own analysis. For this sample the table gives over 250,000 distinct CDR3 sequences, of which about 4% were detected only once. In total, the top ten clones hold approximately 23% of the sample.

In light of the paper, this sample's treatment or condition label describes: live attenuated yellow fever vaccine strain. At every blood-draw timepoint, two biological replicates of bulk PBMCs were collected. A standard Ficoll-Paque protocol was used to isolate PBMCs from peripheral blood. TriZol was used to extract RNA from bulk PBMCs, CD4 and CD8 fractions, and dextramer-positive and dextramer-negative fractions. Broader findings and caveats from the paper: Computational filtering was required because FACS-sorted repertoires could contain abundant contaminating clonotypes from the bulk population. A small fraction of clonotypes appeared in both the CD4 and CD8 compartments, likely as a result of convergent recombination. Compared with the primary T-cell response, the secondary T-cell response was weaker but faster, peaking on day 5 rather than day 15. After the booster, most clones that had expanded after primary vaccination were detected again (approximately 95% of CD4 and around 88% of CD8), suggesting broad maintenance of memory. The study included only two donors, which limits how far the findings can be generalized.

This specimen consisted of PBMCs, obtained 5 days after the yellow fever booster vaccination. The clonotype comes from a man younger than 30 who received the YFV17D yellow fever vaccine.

Read as DNA, the sequence is TGTGCCAGCAGTCCCCTTACGTTTTCTCGGGCACCCCTCCACTTT. The translation is CASSPLTFSRAPLHF. Recombination connected TRBV12-3 or TRBV12-4 to TRBJ1-6; the D gene identity is not certain. V lost 5 bases and J lost 11 bases; the stretch between them is 19 bases long. Taken from cysteine to phenylalanine, the CDR3 has 15 residues. Only CDR3 DNA remains: 45 bases, in frame from the first base.